These 22 T cell receptor beta chains were all obtained from the same sample, sequenced in a study of shared clonotypes between healthy human individuals. Some clones are missing from TCRdb's copy, which holds only in-frame ones; the method was immunoSEQ multiplex PCR. The data hold roughly 520,000 clones, with roughly 95% observed a single time. Sequencing was carried out using naive CD4+ T cells sorted from blood. Subset meaning: CD45RA+ positively selected. These receptors came from a woman in her twenties or thirties in good health.

V usage is TRBV7-9 and J usage is TRBJ2-7; no reliable D call. V lost 1 base and J 7 bases, leaving 11 bases between the germline ends. CDR1 is SEHNR, CDR2 FQNEAQ, per germline (reference sequence). This CDR3 is 13 amino acids long. The CDR3 loop reads CASSLEEESEQYF. The CDR3 region has the DNA TGTGCCAGCAGCTTAGAAGAGGAGAGTGAGCAGTACTTC.

The chain employs TRBV7-7 and TRBJ2-1; the match to TRBD2 covers 9 bases. The V gene's germline CDR1 is SSHAT and CDR2 FNYEAQ (reference sequence). J was trimmed by 13 bases and V by 5 bases; bases with no gene match: 9. CDR3 length equals 13 residues. The CDR3 is CASSPSRLAGQFF. The CDR3 coding sequence is TGTGCCAGCAGCCCCTCCAGGCTAGCGGGACAGTTCTTC.

The chain has TRBV28 and TRBJ1-5; TRBD1 agrees at 7 bases. The CDR3 has 15 residues. V was pared by 2 bases and J by 2 bases, with 3 bases of the junction left unmatched. Per germline, CDR1 MDHEN and CDR2 SYDVKM. CDR3 coding DNA: TGTGCCAGCAGTTTACCGCAGGGGGGCAATCAGCCCCAGCATTTT. The encoded protein is CASSLPQGGNQPQHF.

This rearrangement joins TRBV4-1 to TRBJ2-3; 10 nucleotides agree with TRBD2. CDR1 and CDR2 from the germline V gene are MGHRA and YSYEKL. The length of the CDR3 is 18 residues. V was clipped by 1 base and J by 5 bases; unmatched bases: 12. CDR3 amino acids: CASSQVGPAGGPRDTQYF. CDR3 in DNA: TGCGCCAGCAGCCAAGTGGGTCCAGCGGGAGGGCCGCGAGATACGCAGTATTTT.

V and J are TRBV19 and TRBJ1-3, with TRBD1 matching 8 bases. Germline trimming cut 9 bases from V and 0 bases from J; bases unmatched to any gene: 7. There are 15 residues in the CDR3. CDR1 and CDR2 from the germline V gene are LNHDA and SQIVND (reference sequence). The CDR3 loop is CASWGGQASGNTIYF. CDR3 coding DNA: TGTGCCAGCTGGGGGGGACAGGCCTCTGGAAACACCATATATTTT.

This clone was counted a single time. V gene TRBV9 combines with J gene TRBJ2-1; 7 nucleotides align to TRBD2. Germline trimming cut 0 bases from V and 6 bases from J; bases unmatched to any gene: 12. This CDR3 has 17 amino acids. The germline V gene has CDR1 SGDLS and CDR2 YYNGEE. Written as DNA, the CDR3 is TGTGCCAGCAGCGTAGTTCGTCTGGCGGGAGCAGGCAATGAGCAGTTCTTC. As protein: CASSVVRLAGAGNEQFF.

This chain joins TRBV25-1 and TRBJ1-2, with TRBD1 as a possible D gene (5 bases). CDR1 MGHDK and CDR2 SYGVNS come from the germline V gene. The V end was cut by 6 bases, the J end by 1 base, with 18 bases between. The CDR3 consists of 16 residues. The CDR3 DNA is TGTGCCAGCAGGGGGTCCGGGGGGAAAAGTAACTATGGCTACACCTTC. This codes for CASRGSGGKSNYGYTF.

Note on this clone: The sample holds other DNA sequences that translate to the same CDR3. The rearrangement uses TRBV18 and TRBJ2-7, with D possibly TRBD1 on 6 matching bases. The CDR3 has 12 amino acids. Germline values: CDR1 KGHSH, CDR2 LQKENI. V was clipped by 3 bases and J by 6 bases, with 9 bases between them. For the CDR3, the DNA is TGTGCCAGCTCACCCTCCAGGGGCGAGCAGTACTTC. It encodes CASSPSRGEQYF.

The genes are TRBV19 and TRBJ1-1; D remains ambiguous. This CDR3 spans 17 amino acids. V gave up 7 bases and J gave up 1 base, with 22 bases separating them. The germline gives CDR1 LNHDA, CDR2 SQIVND (reference sequence). CDR3 region: CASTPNGPRPKNTEAFF. CDR3 in DNA: TGTGCCAGTACCCCAAACGGGCCGCGACCCAAGAACACTGAAGCTTTCTTT.

The J gene is TRBJ1-4, the V gene TRBV4-1; 8 nucleotides align to TRBD1. The CDR3 totals 16 residues. V lost 0 bases to trimming and J lost 8 bases; unmatched junction nucleotides: 8. In germline, CDR1 is MGHRA, CDR2 YSYEKL. The CDR3, as DNA: TGCGCCAGCAGCCAAGAAAACAGGGGGTCTTACGAAAAACTGTTTTTT. Its protein product is CASSQENRGSYEKLFF.

The chain employs TRBV25-1 and TRBJ1-6; 9 nucleotides agree with TRBD1. CDR3 length: 15 amino acids. Germline V CDR1 and CDR2: MGHDK, SYGVNS. V was clipped by 2 bases and J by 12 bases; unmatched bases: 8. The CDR3 loop reads CASSEVETGGRPLHF. DNA for the CDR3: TGTGCCAGCAGTGAAGTCGAGACAGGGGGTAGACCCCTCCACTTT.

The chain combines TRBV7-9 with TRBJ1-2; D unresolved. Looked up from germline, CDR1 is SEHNR and CDR2 is FQNEAQ (reference sequence). The length of the CDR3 is 13 residues. The V and J ends lost 5 bases and 8 bases respectively, with 15 bases between them. CDR3 loop: CASSLTDGEGYTF. For the CDR3, the DNA is TGTGCCAGCAGCCTGACGGATGGGGAAGGCTACACCTTC.

The genes are TRBV5-4 and TRBJ1-2; the D gene is possibly TRBD1 (6 bases). The CDR3 is 15 amino acids. Trimming pared 3 bases from V and 8 bases from J, leaving 20 bases between. Germline values: CDR1 SGHNT, CDR2 YYREEE (reference sequence). This chain's CDR3 is CASSSARGAERGYTF. In DNA, the CDR3 is TGTGCCAGCAGCTCGGCCCGGGGGGCGGAGAGGGGCTACACCTTC.

This clone was recorded once. The chain employs TRBV6-5 and TRBJ2-7; 9 nucleotides align to TRBD1. The CDR3 is made up of 14 amino acids. The germline gives CDR1 MNHEY, CDR2 SVGAGI. J gave up 5 bases and V 4 bases, and 6 bases lay outside the gene matches. The CDR3 loop reads CASSSGTGFNEQYF. The CDR3 DNA reads as TGTGCCAGCAGTTCCGGGACAGGGTTCAACGAGCAGTACTTC.

V is TRBV9 and J is TRBJ2-1, with D perhaps TRBD1 or TRBD2 (6 bases each). The CDR3 spans 18 residues. Trimming took 0 bases from V and 3 from J, leaving 19 bases between them. Germline V CDR1 and CDR2: SGDLS, YYNGEE. As DNA, the CDR3 is TGTGCCAGCAGCGTAGGAAGGGGCACAGGGACTTTCTACAATGAGCAGTTCTTC. As protein: CASSVGRGTGTFYNEQFF.

The chain couples TRBV19 to TRBJ2-2; weak D call: TRBD2 (6 bases). Germline CDR1 is LNHDA and CDR2 is SQIVND (reference sequence). The V gene lost 5 bases and the J gene lost 6 bases, with 16 bases spanning the gap. The CDR3 length is 15 residues. Here the CDR3 DNA reads TGTGCCAGTAGTTGGGTAGCGGTGGATCCCGGGGAGCTGTTTTTT. This encodes CASSWVAVDPGELFF. Complete variable domain (other parts from reference TRBV19 and TRBJ2-2): DGGITQSPKYLFRKEGQNVTLSCEQNLNHDAMYWYRQDPGQGLRLIYYSQIVNDFQKGDIAEGYSVSREKKESFPLTVTSAQKNPTAFYLCASSWVAVDPGELFFGEGSRLTVL.

The chain couples TRBV11-2 to TRBJ2-1; possibly TRBD1 or TRBD2 for D (5 bases each). Germline V gene data show CDR1 as SGHAT and CDR2 as FQNNGV. V was shortened by 5 bases and J by 7 bases, with 12 bases between the two germline ends. This CDR3 has 13 residues. CDR3 in DNA: TGTGCCAGCAGCAGAGGGACGCCGAATGAGCAGTTCTTC. Protein sequence: CASSRGTPNEQFF.

The rearrangement joins TRBV5-4 to TRBJ2-3; 11 bases fit TRBD2. Germline V CDR1 and CDR2: SGHNT, YYREEE (reference sequence). The trim removed 0 bases at V and 6 bases at J, leaving 3 bases unmatched. This CDR3 has 15 residues. CDR3 nucleotides: TGTGCCAGCAGCTTGGGACTAGCGGGGCCGGATACGCAGTATTTT. Translating gives CASSLGLAGPDTQYF.

This chain connects TRBV10-1 to TRBJ2-1; D is possibly TRBD2 (5 bases). The CDR3 length is 13 residues. Trimming removed 10 bases at V and 1 base at J, with 11 bases between. From germline, CDR1 is WNHNN and CDR2 SYGVQD (reference sequence). CDR3 nucleotide sequence: TGCGCCACCAAGCAGCGGTCCTACAATGAGCAGTTCTTC. Translated, it gives CATKQRSYNEQFF.

The gene calls are TRBV7-9 and TRBJ2-3, with 7 positions matching TRBD1. CDR3 length: 16 amino acids. CDR1 is SEHNR, CDR2 FQNEAQ, per germline (reference sequence). Losses at the gene ends were 8 bases for V and 6 bases for J; bases not matched to a gene: 17. CDR3 protein: CASGNEPRQGLDTQYF. The CDR3 nucleotides are TGTGCCAGCGGGAATGAACCGAGACAGGGTCTCGATACGCAGTATTTT.

V usage is TRBV18 and J usage is TRBJ2-7; 8 nucleotides line up with TRBD2. This CDR3 has 15 residues. CDR1 and CDR2 (germline): KGHSH, LQKENI. The V and J ends lost 2 bases and 0 bases, in that order; junction bases with no gene match: 3. CDR3 bases: TGTGCCAGCTCACCAGACGGGAGGGGCTCCTACGAGCAGTACTTC. It translates to CASSPDGRGSYEQYF.

CDR3 sequence reads: CASSSSGTTYEQYF. Written as DNA, the CDR3 is TGCGCCAGCAGCTCTAGCGGGACGACCTACGAGCAGTACTTC. The chain couples TRBV5-1 to TRBJ2-7, with 9 bases that match TRBD2. The trim removed 3 bases at V and 2 bases at J, leaving 3 bases unmatched. The CDR3 has 14 amino acids. Germline-derived CDR1 and CDR2 are SGHRS and YFSETQ.